This T cell receptor beta chain is from a study of blood T cell repertoires in COVID-19. Per the original data handling: Amplification with reference gene primers provided the estimates of nucleated cell counts. Produced via immunoSEQ multiplex PCR; TCRdb's table is partial and in-frame only. The DNA gave D and trimming, while V, J and clone size come from that table. Among under 400,000 clones listed, roughly nine tenths were seen once. The CDR3 has 14 residues. CDR1 SGHTA and CDR2 FQGTGA come from the germline V gene. The V and J ends lost 2 bases and 0 bases respectively, with 7 bases between them.

The sequence was collected from a woman in her sixties with COVID-19, enrolled during active disease. V usage is TRBV7-3 and J usage is TRBJ1-1; D not resolved. The material sequenced was peripheral blood. The CDR3 DNA reads TGTGCCAGCAGCTTAGGAGAAATGAACACTGAAGCTTTCTTT. Amino acid sequence: CASSLGEMNTEAFF.